These T cell receptor beta chains were read from a single sample in a study of cytomegalovirus exposure and HLA in healthy donors. Some clones are missing from TCRdb's copy, which holds only in-frame ones; the method was immunoSEQ multiplex PCR. This table holds approximately 260,000 clones, 86% found once. The specimen was PBMCs. These receptors were taken from a woman in her 30s in good health and CMV-seropositive. Both conserved end residues are part of each CDR3. D genes are given only for firm matches. Clone size, where shown, is once, few, many, or a class for clones that have expanded.

- TRBJ2-7 - TRBV6-5 14 CASSPTGVTYEQYF TGTGCCAGCAGTCCCACGGGGGTCACCTACGAGCAGTACTTC
TRBD2 TRBJ2-7 - TRBV5-6 17 CASSLAGLAGDSYEQYF TGTGCCAGCAGCTTGGCAGGACTAGCGGGTGACTCCTACGAGCAGTACTTC
TRBD1 TRBJ2-7 once TRBV28 14 CASSLDRGGYEQYF TGTGCCAGCAGTTTAGACAGGGGAGGTTACGAGCAGTACTTC
TRBD2 TRBJ2-3 - TRBV5-1 13 CASSPTGSGRAYF TGCGCCAGCAGCCCTACCGGCAGCGGGAGGGCGTATTTT
- TRBJ2-1 - TRBV27 14 CASSFPDSYNEQFF TGTGCCAGCAGTTTTCCGGACAGCTACAATGAGCAGTTCTTC
- TRBJ2-1 - TRBV6-1 16 CASSEALGRRDSEQFF TGTGCCAGCAGTGAAGCGCTCGGTCGTCGCGATAGTGAGCAGTTCTTC
- TRBJ2-7 - TRBV7-9 18 CASSSTGQVPPLAYEQYF TGTGCCAGCAGCTCCACGGGACAAGTCCCACCCCTGGCCTACGAGCAGTACTTC
- TRBJ1-5 - TRBV29-1 13 CSVIEDSNQPQHF TGCAGCGTTATCGAGGATAGCAATCAGCCCCAGCATTTT
- TRBJ2-1 - TRBV9 14 CASSPIANNNEQFF TGTGCCAGCAGCCCCATAGCGAACAACAATGAGCAGTTCTTC
- TRBJ2-7 - TRBV4-2 17 CASSQATTMDSSYEQYF TGTGCCAGCAGCCAAGCGACCACGATGGACAGTTCCTACGAGCAGTACTTC
- TRBJ1-1 - TRBV2 14 CASSLQGMNTEAFF TGTGCCAGCAGTCTGCAGGGAATGAACACTGAAGCTTTCTTT
- TRBJ1-4 once TRBV2 17 CASSEALPGMPNEKLFF TGTGCCAGCAGTGAAGCGCTCCCGGGGATGCCAAACGAAAAACTGTTTTTT
- TRBJ2-1 - TRBV5-4 13 CASSFGRDNEQFF TGTGCCAGCAGCTTCGGACGGGATAATGAGCAGTTCTTC
- TRBJ1-4 - TRBV12-5 12 CASGLPRAELFF TGTGCTAGTGGTTTGCCCAGGGCGGAACTGTTTTTT
TRBD2 TRBJ2-7 - TRBV5-5 16 CASSLRLAGGAYEQYF TGTGCCAGCAGCCTAAGACTAGCGGGAGGAGCCTACGAGCAGTACTTC
TRBD1 TRBJ1-1 - TRBV7-9 13 CASSLGQGTEAFF TGTGCCAGCAGCTTAGGACAGGGCACTGAAGCTTTCTTT
- TRBJ2-7 - TRBV6-5 15 CASRSSAGVSYEQYF TGTGCCAGCAGATCCTCGGCCGGGGTCTCCTACGAGCAGTACTTC
- TRBJ1-2 once TRBV25-1 14 CASRRAGDSYGYTF TGTGCCAGCAGGCGGGCAGGAGATAGCTATGGCTACACCTTC
TRBD2 TRBJ2-5 - TRBV2 15 CASSEISGKEETQYF TGTGCCAGCAGTGAAATTAGCGGGAAGGAGGAGACCCAGTACTTC
- TRBJ2-2 - TRBV4-1 12 CASSPYTGELFF TGCGCCAGCAGCCCTTACACCGGGGAGCTGTTTTTT
TRBD2 TRBJ2-5 - TRBV7-9 15 CASARPAGGALSQYF TGTGCCAGCGCCCGCCCAGCGGGAGGGGCGTTGTCCCAGTACTTC
- TRBJ2-7 - TRBV10-3 13 CAIRVDGDYEQYF TGTGCCATCAGGGTGGACGGGGACTACGAGCAGTACTTC
- TRBJ2-4 once TRBV2 13 CASVRGAKNIQYF TGTGCCAGCGTCCGGGGGGCCAAAAACATTCAGTACTTC
- TRBJ2-3 once TRBV11-2 14 CASSYWREADTQYF TGTGCCAGCAGCTATTGGAGGGAGGCAGATACGCAGTATTTT
- TRBJ2-1 - TRBV4-2 14 CASSQEDRYNEQFF TGTGCCAGCAGCCAGGAGGACAGATACAATGAGCAGTTCTTC
- TRBJ2-7 - TRBV29-1 14 CSVEFQRNSYEQYF TGCAGCGTTGAGTTCCAGCGGAACTCCTACGAGCAGTACTTC
TRBD2 TRBJ2-1 - TRBV9 15 CASSSRLAGVNEQFF TGTGCCAGCAGCTCAAGACTAGCGGGAGTCAATGAGCAGTTCTTC
- TRBJ2-1 - TRBV5-1 15 CASSTLGQGGNEQFF TGCGCCAGCAGCACCCTGGGGCAGGGAGGCAATGAGCAGTTCTTC
- TRBJ2-7 few TRBV30 13 CAWSVIVEREQYF TGTGCCTGGAGCGTAATAGTAGAGCGCGAGCAGTACTTC
TRBD1 TRBJ2-7 few TRBV10-3 14 CAIMGQGSSYEQYF TGTGCCATCATGGGACAGGGAAGCTCCTACGAGCAGTACTTC
TRBD1 TRBJ2-3 - TRBV5-8 18 CASSSWLGVTGSTDTQYF TGTGCCAGCAGCTCTTGGCTCGGGGTGACAGGGAGCACAGATACGCAGTATTTT
- TRBJ2-7 - TRBV7-9 15 CASSSYREISYEQYF TGTGCCAGCAGCTCTTACAGGGAGATCTCCTACGAGCAGTACTTC
- TRBJ2-5 - TRBV20-1 11 CSAPGGTTQYF TGCAGTGCCCCAGGGGGGACGACCCAGTACTTC
TRBD1 TRBJ2-7 once TRBV18 16 CASSLYPGQGDYEQYF TGTGCCAGCTCACTATATCCCGGACAGGGGGACTACGAGCAGTACTTC
TRBD1 TRBJ2-7 - TRBV11-2 15 CASSPLRDRTYEQYF TGTGCCAGCAGCCCCCTCCGGGACAGAACCTACGAGCAGTACTTC